These 15 T cell receptor beta chains were sequenced from one sample in a study of beta chain features in type 1 diabetes. General observations from the study: Type 1 diabetes patients had moderately but significantly shorter TCRB CDR3s in all four CD4+ subsets.

No cognate antigen is known for these TCRs. The sequenced template was cDNA made from the entire isolated RNA. Profiled with immunoSEQ multiplex PCR; TCRdb holds only in-frame clones, not every one. The profile shows hundreds of thousands of clones, under 15% of them singletons. Sequencing was done on a sample of naive CD4+ T cells from blood. These receptors all come from a man between 18 and 29 years old with type 1 diabetes.

A few counts support this clone. The genes are TRBV6-6 and TRBJ1-2; no reliable D call. V lost 1 base and J 6 bases, leaving 0 bases between the germline ends. CDR1 MNHNY and CDR2 SVGAGI come from the germline V gene (reference sequence). This CDR3 is built from 10 residues. DNA of the CDR3: TGTGCCAGCAGTTACTATGGCTACACCTTC. This sequence encodes CASSYYGYTF.

V is TRBV6-5 and J is TRBJ1-6; tentatively, D is TRBD1 (6 bases). The V end was cut by 6 bases, the J end by 7 bases, with 16 bases between. The CDR3 length is 15 residues. Germline CDR1 and CDR2: MNHEY and SVGAGI. The CDR3 nucleotides are TGTGCCAGCAGCTCCGGGACAATAAGGAATTCACCCCTCCACTTT. Protein sequence: CASSSGTIRNSPLHF.

This clone showed up just a few times. The V gene is TRBV6-5, the J gene TRBJ2-7; 10 bases match TRBD1. V lost 5 bases and J lost 2; bases outside the gene matches: 6. The germline gives CDR1 MNHEY, CDR2 SVGAGI. The CDR3 contains 15 residues. The CDR3 nucleotides are TGTGCCAGCAGTCCCGGGACAGGGGACCCCTACGAGCAGTACTTC. This gives the protein CASSPGTGDPYEQYF.

This clone was counted a single time. V usage is TRBV14 and J usage is TRBJ2-3; 10 nucleotides match TRBD2. Germline V gene lookup returns CDR1 SGHDN and CDR2 FVKESK. The junction had 4 bases not matched to a gene; V was cut back by 6 bases and J by 1 base. The CDR3 loop spans 15 amino acids. CDR3 sequence: CASSRTSGRTDTQYF. The CDR3 DNA sequence: TGTGCCAGCAGTCGGACTAGCGGCCGCACAGATACGCAGTATTTT.

V is TRBV6-5 and J is TRBJ2-3; 9 bases align to TRBD2. This CDR3 comprises 15 residues. The germline CDR1 and CDR2 sequences are MNHEY and SVGAGI. V lost 4 bases and J lost 2; bases outside the gene matches: 4. The CDR3 DNA reads TGTGCCAGCAGTTTGACTAGCGGTTACACAGATACGCAGTATTTT. Protein product: CASSLTSGYTDTQYF.

This clone has only one observation. The V call is TRBV11-2, the J call TRBJ1-2; TRBD1 matches at 8 bases. With 3 bases clipped from V and 8 bases from J, the junction kept 14 bases outside the gene matches. There are 16 residues in the CDR3. The germline gives CDR1 SGHAT, CDR2 FQNNGV. The CDR3 coding sequence is TGTGCCAGCAGCTTTAATAACCCGGGACAGGCTGGGGGCTACACCTTC. Translation: CASSFNNPGQAGGYTF.

This clone came up a few times. The chain uses TRBV28 and TRBJ2-7; 7 positions match TRBD1. Germline values: CDR1 MDHEN, CDR2 SYDVKM. This CDR3 has 14 amino acids. The J segment lost 4 bases and the V segment lost 5 bases, leaving 8 bases of the junction unmatched. The CDR3 reads CASSRQGNSYEQYF. DNA for the CDR3: TGTGCCAGCAGTCGACAGGGAAACTCATACGAGCAGTACTTC.

This clone was counted a few times. V gene TRBV23-1 combines with J gene TRBJ1-2; 8 bases line up with TRBD1. TRBV23-1 qualifies as an ORF whose function is uncertain. V shed 9 bases, J shed 0 bases, and the junction held 6 bases outside the gene matches. This CDR3 has 14 amino acids. CDR3 in DNA: TGCGCCAGGCCCCCGACAGGGGCTAACTATGGCTACACCTTC. Protein: CARPPTGANYGYTF.

The CDR3, as DNA: TGTGCCAGCAGTTACGGATTCGAGCAGTACTTC. The encoded protein is CASSYGFEQYF. V is TRBV6-5 and J is TRBJ2-7; D is undetermined. From germline, CDR1 is MNHEY and CDR2 SVGAGI. CDR3 size: 11 residues. Trimming removed 2 bases at V and 6 bases at J, with 5 bases between.

This clone was seen only a few times. The chain employs TRBV5-1 and TRBJ1-1; no definite D call. There are 14 residues in the CDR3. V lost 4 bases and J lost 1, with 11 bases in between. Germline V gene lookup returns CDR1 SGHRS and CDR2 YFSETQ. The CDR3 DNA sequence: TGCGCCAGCAGCCTCCAGTCGGGGAACACTGAAGCTTTCTTT. It encodes CASSLQSGNTEAFF.

The CDR3 region is CASSVQTNYGYTF. DNA for the CDR3: TGTGCCAGCAGTGTTCAGACTAACTATGGCTACACCTTC. This rearrangement joins TRBV28 to TRBJ1-2, with D uncertain. CDR3 length: 13 amino acids. Germline V gives CDR1 MDHEN, CDR2 SYDVKM. Deletions cut 5 bases from V and 0 bases from J, with 7 bases between.

J is TRBJ2-5 and V is TRBV6-1; tentatively, D is TRBD1 (6 bases). V gave up 8 bases and J gave up 2 bases, with 15 bases separating them. CDR1 is MNHNS, CDR2 SASEGT, per germline. This CDR3 region has 14 residues. CDR3 DNA: TGTGCCAGCGGTTTCCAGACAGGACAAGAGACCCAGTACTTC. Translating gives CASGFQTGQETQYF.

This clone has more than one count but fewer than ten. The rearrangement joins TRBV9 to TRBJ1-2; TRBD1 aligns across 7 bases. With V trimmed by 3 bases and J by 2 bases, 4 bases remained unmatched. Germline assignment: CDR1 SGDLS and CDR2 YYNGEE. CDR3 size: 14 residues. The CDR3 DNA is TGTGCCAGCAGCGGATTACAGGGGAACTATGGCTACACCTTC. Protein sequence: CASSGLQGNYGYTF.

The chain employs TRBV6-6 and TRBJ2-1; possibly TRBD1 or TRBD2 for D (5 bases each). With 6 bases removed from V and 0 bases from J, the gap between germline ends came to 9 bases. The CDR3 covers 14 residues. Germline assignment: CDR1 MNHNY and CDR2 SVGAGI (reference sequence). Written as DNA, the CDR3 is TGTGCCAGCAGGGGGGATCGCTCCTACAATGAGCAGTTCTTC. Protein: CASRGDRSYNEQFF.

This clone was found once. The rearrangement links TRBV4-1 to TRBJ1-4; tentatively, D is TRBD1 (5 bases). The CDR3 contains 13 residues. Trimming stripped 0 bases from V and 8 bases from J, with 7 bases between. The germline gives CDR1 MGHRA, CDR2 YSYEKL. In nucleotides, the CDR3 is TGCGCCAGCAGCCAAGACAGGGTAGAAAAACTGTTTTTT. Its translation is CASSQDRVEKLFF.